This T cell receptor (beta chain) was retrieved from a study of blood T cell repertoires in COVID-19. Germline-derived CDR1 and CDR2 are SQVTM and ANQGSEA. V dropped 6 bases and J dropped 0 bases, with 12 bases sitting between them. The CDR3 spans 13 residues. Libraries were prepared by immunoSEQ multiplex PCR; TCRdb keeps only in-frame clonotypes and omits some of them. The table includes approximately 260,000 clones, 70% to 90% detected once. Sequencing input: PBMCs or T cells enriched from blood (not recorded which). The receptor was isolated from a woman aged 45-65 years who had been exposed to COVID-19. The V gene is TRBV29-1, the J gene TRBJ2-7; D not resolved. CDR3 DNA sequence: TGCAGCGTCCTTACCCAGGCCTCCTACGAGCAGTACTTC. Translated: CSVLTQASYEQYF.